The table lists the clone carrying this T cell receptor beta chain with many counts. Its cognate antigen is unknown. This sample stems from a study of T cells in Graves' hyperthyroidism and ophthalmopathy. RNA transcripts provided the source from which TCR beta CDR3 regions were amplified. The TCR CDR3 first-round RT-PCR relied on the HTBI primer set. Using its own MiXCR run on the multiplex PCR reads, TCRdb lists one record per CDR3 protein. Among 300,000 to 350,000 distinct CDR3 sequences listed, around a sixth were seen once. The CDR3 sequence is 14 residues long. Deletions cut 2 bases from V and 5 bases from J, with 13 bases between. Germline-derived CDR1 and CDR2 are SGHTA and FQGNSA. Broader study findings: Ophthalmopathy got predicted by the model a median roughly 6.4 months before its onset. A 13 V-J model separated ophthalmopathy from stable hyperthyroidism.

This receptor was obtained from a woman between 35 and 50 years old with Graves' ophthalmopathy. The chain carries TRBV7-2 and TRBJ2-7; no clear D. Material for sequencing was blood. The CDR3 DNA follows: TGTGCCAGCAGCTTAAGCCACAGTTCCGACGAGCAGTACTTC. Protein: CASSLSHSSDEQYF.